Below, 8 T cell receptor beta chains from the same sample are listed, as sequenced in a study of T-cell reconstitution after alpha-beta-depleted transplantation in children. During its preparation, the TCRbeta library received unique molecular identifiers. TCRdb re-called the PCR reads with MiXCR, one entry per CDR3 protein. The data contain 100,000 or so distinct CDR3 sequences, 6% to 9% of them seen just once; the ten biggest clones take up about 17%. The input for sequencing was PBMCs, taken before TCRalphabeta/CD19-depleted stem cell transplant. These receptors were taken from a boy aged 2-15 years with acute lymphoblastic leukemia, due to receive a stem cell transplant.

This clonotype occurred a few times. V usage is TRBV27 and J usage is TRBJ1-1; 7 bases are shared with TRBD1. The V segment lost 0 bases and the J segment 3 bases; nucleotides outside the gene matches: 4. Germline V CDR1 and CDR2: MNHEY, SMNVEV (reference sequence). The CDR3 has 15 amino acids. The CDR3 region is CASSLSTGSDTEAFF. CDR3 in DNA: TGTGCCAGCAGTTTATCGACAGGGTCCGACACTGAAGCTTTCTTT.

The chain recombines TRBV5-5 with TRBJ1-6, with D unclear. Germline assignment: CDR1 SGHKS and CDR2 YYEKEE (reference sequence). This CDR3 has 15 amino acids. V lost 4 bases and J lost 2, with 10 bases in between. The CDR3 DNA reads as TGTGCCAGCAGCATTACCGGGACCTATAATTCACCCCTCCACTTT. Residues: CASSITGTYNSPLHF.

This clonotype has a count of ten or more. The chain uses TRBV20-1 and TRBJ1-1; a possible D gene is TRBD1 (5 bases). From germline, CDR1 is DFQATT and CDR2 SNEGSKA (reference sequence). The CDR3 loop spans 15 amino acids. The V end lost 1 base, the J end lost 3 bases, and 15 bases lay between the germline ends. This chain's CDR3 is CSARAPSGGDTEAFF. The CDR3, as DNA: TGCAGTGCTAGAGCTCCATCCGGGGGAGACACTGAAGCTTTCTTT.

The chain couples TRBV6-1 to TRBJ2-7; TRBD1 matches at 8 bases. V lost 8 bases and J lost 2; bases outside the gene matches: 8. Per germline, CDR1 MNHNS and CDR2 SASEGT. This CDR3 spans 14 amino acids. For the CDR3, the DNA is TGTGCCAGCGGGGACAGGACTGAAACCTACGAGCAGTACTTC. Translating gives CASGDRTETYEQYF.

In its sample, this clonotype was seen many times. The chain links TRBV21-1 to TRBJ2-3; the tabulated D call, TRBD2, remains unverified against the DNA. TRBV21-1 constitutes a pseudogene. CDR3 length equals 14 residues. The CDR3: CAGALTGRADTQYF. The CDR3, as DNA: TGTGCCGGGGCCCTTACAGGTCGGGCAGATACGCAGTATTTT.

This clonotype came up many times. The J gene is TRBJ1-1, the V gene TRBV11-2; weak D call: TRBD1 (5 bases). The V gene's germline CDR1 is SGHAT and CDR2 FQNNGV. Trimming left V 5 bases short and J 4 bases short, with 11 bases between. The CDR3 spans 13 residues. DNA for the CDR3: TGTGCCAGCAGCCCCCCCAGGGCCACTGAAGCTTTCTTT. Its translation: CASSPPRATEAFF.

The chain employs TRBV28 and TRBJ2-5; 7 bases are shared with TRBD1. The CDR3 loop spans 15 amino acids. Germline lookup yields CDR1 MDHEN and CDR2 SYDVKM. The trim removed 3 bases at V and 1 base at J, leaving 5 bases unmatched. CDR3 sequence (DNA): TGTGCCAGCAGTTTGCTCACAGGGGCCCAAGAGACCCAGTACTTC. Its protein product is CASSLLTGAQETQYF.

Note on this clonotype: Being one base from a much bigger clone, this may be a read error. The chain has TRBV6-2 or TRBV6-3 and TRBJ1-5; the D gene is possibly TRBD1 (6 bases). The germline CDR1 and CDR2 sequences are MNHEY and SVGEGT. Trimming took off 8 bases at V and 1 base at J, with 18 bases between the two ends. This CDR3 is built from 16 residues. The CDR3 sequence is CASHDSTGTSNQPQHF. The CDR3 nucleotides are TGTGCCAGCCACGACAGTACAGGGACCAGCAATCAGCCCCAGCATTTT.